Below, one T cell receptor beta chain is given with its context. Antigen specificity is unknown. Germline V gene data show CDR1 as LNHDA and CDR2 as SQIVND (reference sequence). With 6 bases clipped from V and 7 bases from J, the junction kept 10 bases outside the gene matches. The CDR3 is made up of 15 amino acids. The sample is drawn from a study of CD8 T cell repertoires and HIV-1 epitope variants. Study results and caveats: This assay reports beta chains of antigen-expanded cells, not T cell function.

Sequencing of TCR beta CDR3 used immunoSEQ survey depth. Sequencing used immunoSEQ multiplex PCR; TCRdb keeps in-frame clones, though not all of them. There are 6,000 or so clones in the sample; 50% to 75% occur only once, and 44% lies in the top ten. The TCR originated in a male donor with HIV. This chain uses TRBV19 with TRBJ1-2, with 11 nucleotides matching TRBD1. The source material was cultured CD8+ T cells derived from PBMCs. The CDR3, as DNA: TGTGCCAGTAGGCTATCGGACAGGGGGCAGGGTGGCTACACCTTC. Translating gives CASRLSDRGQGGYTF. Looking up the rest from reference TRBV19 and TRBJ1-2 gives the full variable domain: DGGITQSPKYLFRKEGQNVTLSCEQNLNHDAMYWYRQDPGQGLRLIYYSQIVNDFQKGDIAEGYSVSREKKESFPLTVTSAQKNPTAFYLCASRLSDRGQGGYTFGSGTRLTVV.